This T cell receptor (beta chain) derives from a study of blood T cell repertoires in COVID-19. Study overall: Some COVID-19 samples were acute and others convalescent; all came from the United States, Italy and Spain. PBMCs, B-cell-depleted T cells, or T cells were the source of the cDNA or gDNA that made up the material.

Per the original methods: The authors estimated nucleated cell counts from reference gene primer amplification. Repertoires were generated with immunoSEQ multiplex PCR, while TCRdb's copy carries only in-frame clones and drops some. V and J calls and clone size are those listed in that table; D and trimming were worked out from the DNA. The sample has some 150,000 clones, 81% seen once. The sample consisted of peripheral blood. The clonotype originates from an older woman with active or convalescent COVID-19.

The CDR3 sequence: CASSELAGTTDTQYF. The CDR3 DNA sequence: TGTGCCAGCAGTGAGCTAGCGGGGACCACAGATACGCAGTATTTT. This rearrangement joins TRBV6-1 to TRBJ2-3; TRBD2 agrees at 9 bases. The CDR3 consists of 15 residues. Germline V gene lookup returns CDR1 MNHNS and CDR2 SASEGT. V dropped 3 bases and J dropped 2; count of bases not matched to a gene: 3.